These T cell receptor beta chains were read from a single sample in a study of cytomegalovirus exposure and HLA in healthy donors. Here immunoSEQ multiplex PCR was the method, and the copy in TCRdb shows in-frame clones only, minus some. The sample lists 100,000 to 150,000 clones, roughly four fifths occurring once. Sequenced sample: PBMCs. These receptors were taken from a boy aged 5 to 17 in good health and CMV-seronegative. Each CDR3 is given with its conserved first and last residue. D genes are given only for firm matches. Only some rows state a clone size, as once, few, many or a class for expanded clones.

d_gene,abundance,j_gene,len,v_gene,CDR3aa,CDR3nt
NA,NA,TRBJ1-3,15,TRBV5-1,CASSRDGDSGNTIYF,TGCGCCAGCAGCCGCGACGGAGACTCTGGAAACACCATATATTTT
NA,NA,TRBJ2-7,14,TRBV27,CASRNRGTIYEQYF,TGTGCCAGCAGGAACCGGGGGACCATCTACGAGCAGTACTTC
NA,NA,TRBJ1-2,14,TRBV13,CASSLGRTPYGYTF,TGTGCCAGCAGCTTAGGCCGGACACCCTATGGCTACACCTTC
NA,NA,TRBJ1-2,16,TRBV30,CAWSVRGGTANYGYTF,TGTGCCTGGAGTGTACGGGGGGGTACGGCTAACTATGGCTACACCTTC
TRBD2,NA,TRBJ2-2,18,TRBV30,CAWSFSRYSGRGAGELFF,TGTGCCTGGAGTTTTTCTCGATATAGCGGGAGAGGGGCCGGGGAGCTGTTTTTT
NA,NA,TRBJ2-3,16,TRBV30,CAWSGGMRDLTDTQYF,TGTGCCTGGAGTGGAGGAATGAGGGATTTAACAGATACGCAGTATTTT
NA,NA,TRBJ2-1,14,TRBV27,CASSWRSSYNEQFF,TGTGCCAGCAGTTGGAGGAGCTCCTACAATGAGCAGTTCTTC
TRBD1,NA,TRBJ2-1,16,TRBV6-5,CASSYLVGTGFNEQFF,TGTGCCAGCAGTTACCTCGTCGGGACAGGGTTCAATGAGCAGTTCTTC
NA,NA,TRBJ2-3,16,TRBV7-2,CASSFLGGINTDTQYF,TGTGCCAGCAGCTTTCTGGGCGGGATTAACACAGATACGCAGTATTTT
TRBD1,NA,TRBJ1-2,13,TRBV29-1,CSVETGRSAGYTF,TGCAGCGTGGAGACAGGGCGGTCGGCTGGCTACACCTTC
NA,NA,TRBJ2-5,14,TRBV5-1,CASSVQGYQETQYF,TGCGCCAGCAGCGTACAGGGTTACCAAGAGACCCAGTACTTC
TRBD1,NA,TRBJ1-1,15,TRBV6-4,CASRPGQGTNTEAFF,TGTGCCAGCAGGCCGGGACAGGGGACGAACACTGAAGCTTTCTTT
TRBD2,NA,TRBJ2-7,14,TRBV11-2,CASSRTSGNNEQYF,TGTGCCAGCAGCCGGACTAGCGGGAACAACGAGCAGTACTTC
NA,NA,TRBJ2-1,15,TRBV7-9,CASSESWQGRNEQFF,TGTGCCAGCAGCGAGAGTTGGCAGGGGCGGAATGAGCAGTTCTTC
NA,NA,TRBJ1-5,15,TRBV7-2,CASSQGSLLNQPQHF,TGTGCCAGCAGTCAGGGCTCCCTACTCAATCAGCCCCAGCATTTT
NA,NA,TRBJ1-1,13,TRBV6-6,CASRQVGDTEAFF,TGTGCCAGCCGACAGGTCGGAGACACTGAAGCTTTCTTT
NA,NA,TRBJ1-2,14,TRBV11-3,CASSYPGQLYGYTF,TGTGCCAGCAGCTACCCTGGGCAGCTCTATGGCTACACCTTC
NA,NA,TRBJ1-1,12,TRBV5-4,CASSTPGTEAFF,TGTGCCAGCAGCACCCCGGGCACTGAAGCTTTCTTT
NA,NA,TRBJ2-7,14,TRBV19,CASSIMWEDYEQYF,TGTGCCAGTAGTATTATGTGGGAGGACTACGAGCAGTACTTC
NA,NA,TRBJ2-1,13,TRBV6-6,CASCSGPTNEQFF,TGTGCCAGCTGTAGCGGCCCTACCAATGAGCAGTTCTTC
NA,NA,TRBJ1-1,12,TRBV10-3,CAISDGNTEAFF,TGTGCCATCAGTGACGGTAACACTGAAGCTTTCTTT
NA,NA,TRBJ2-5,15,TRBV5-1,CASSLTGQEGETQYF,TGCGCCAGCAGCTTGACTGGACAGGAGGGAGAGACCCAGTACTTC
NA,NA,TRBJ1-2,14,TRBV6-1,CASSGSGTPYGYTF,TGTGCCAGCAGTGGCTCCGGGACACCCTATGGCTACACCTTC
NA,NA,TRBJ2-2,16,TRBV4-1,CASSPNLLANTGELFF,TGCGCCAGCAGCCCAAACCTACTAGCGAACACCGGGGAGCTGTTTTTT
NA,few,TRBJ2-6,18,TRBV9,CASSAGLPQGAGANVLTF,TGTGCCAGCAGCGCCGGGCTCCCGCAAGGGGCTGGGGCCAACGTCCTGACTTTC
NA,NA,TRBJ2-7,13,TRBV30,CAWSPKGAYEQYF,TGTGCCTGGAGTCCAAAGGGGGCCTACGAGCAGTACTTC
TRBD1,NA,TRBJ1-2,15,TRBV11-2,CASSQDRARRYGYTF,TGTGCCAGCAGCCAGGACAGGGCTAGACGGTATGGCTACACCTTC
TRBD2,NA,TRBJ2-7,14,TRBV2,CASSGGTSQGEQYF,TGTGCCAGCAGTGGTGGGACTAGCCAGGGCGAGCAGTACTTC
NA,NA,TRBJ2-3,14,TRBV5-1,CASSLGIGKDTQYF,TGCGCCAGCAGCCTGGGTATCGGGAAAGATACGCAGTATTTT
NA,NA,TRBJ2-7,13,TRBV7-2,CAILRQGGDEQYF,TGTGCCATACTCCGACAGGGAGGTGACGAGCAGTACTTC
NA,NA,TRBJ2-7,12,TRBV4-2,CASSQSPYEQYF,TGTGCCAGCAGCCAATCCCCGTACGAGCAGTACTTC
NA,NA,TRBJ2-5,14,TRBV6-5,CASSLWGGRETQYF,TGTGCCAGCAGTCTCTGGGGGGGGCGAGAGACCCAGTACTTC
NA,NA,TRBJ1-1,13,TRBV30,CAWSLGGNTEAFF,TGTGCCTGGAGTTTGGGAGGGAACACTGAAGCTTTCTTT
NA,NA,TRBJ1-1,13,TRBV29-1,CSVEGEGGTEAFF,TGCAGCGTTGAAGGAGAAGGGGGCACTGAAGCTTTCTTT
TRBD1,NA,TRBJ1-2,17,TRBV4-1,CASSQVPVRGRPYGYTF,TGCGCCAGCAGCCAAGTACCAGTCAGGGGGCGTCCCTATGGCTACACCTTC
TRBD2,NA,TRBJ2-3,15,TRBV7-9,CASSLGTSGTDTQYF,TGTGCCAGCAGCTTAGGGACTAGTGGCACAGATACGCAGTATTTT
TRBD2,NA,TRBJ2-7,16,TRBV7-9,CASSQRDSGNLYEQYF,TGTGCCAGCAGCCAGAGGGATAGCGGGAATCTCTACGAGCAGTACTTC
TRBD1,NA,TRBJ1-1,16,TRBV5-4,CASSLGAGQLNTEAFF,TGTGCCAGCAGCTTGGGGGCGGGACAGTTGAACACTGAAGCTTTCTTT
TRBD2,NA,TRBJ2-1,16,TRBV11-2,CASSLVGTSGGDEQFF,TGTGCCAGCAGCTTAGTCGGGACTAGCGGCGGGGATGAGCAGTTCTTC
TRBD2,NA,TRBJ2-7,18,TRBV27,CASSLSLFSAGGPYEQYF,TGTGCCAGCAGTTTATCCCTCTTCTCCGCGGGAGGGCCTTACGAGCAGTACTTC
NA,NA,TRBJ2-1,15,TRBV6-5,CASSYEGDSYNEQFF,TGTGCCAGCAGTTACGAAGGGGACTCCTACAATGAGCAGTTCTTC
NA,NA,TRBJ2-5,13,TRBV30,CAWSASSRETQYF,TGTGCCTGGAGTGCTTCCTCGCGGGAGACCCAGTACTTC
TRBD2,NA,TRBJ2-1,15,TRBV4-1,CASSPTSGITNEQFF,TGCGCCAGCAGCCCGACTAGCGGGATCACAAATGAGCAGTTCTTC
TRBD1,once,TRBJ1-3,14,TRBV5-1,CASSLDRGANTIYF,TGCGCCAGCAGCTTGGACAGGGGGGCAAACACCATATATTTT
NA,few,TRBJ1-1,14,TRBV2,CASSESPGNTEAFF,TGTGCCAGCAGTGAATCCCCGGGGAACACTGAAGCTTTCTTT
TRBD2,NA,TRBJ2-1,21,TRBV2,CASEAPLLREARTSSYNEQFF,TGTGCCAGCGAGGCCCCTCTTTTGCGGGAGGCCCGAACGAGCTCCTACAATGAGCAGTTCTTC